This TCR beta chain was observed in a study of blood T cell repertoires in COVID-19. Study background: Donors in the United States, Italy and Spain gave samples during acute or convalescent COVID-19. Nucleic acid was either cDNA or gDNA, and it came from T cells, B-cell-depleted T cells, or PBMCs.

As handled by the study authors: Scientists estimated how many nucleated cells there were by amplifying reference gene primers. The assay was immunoSEQ multiplex PCR, and TCRdb's table has in-frame clones only and misses some. For V, J and clone size, that table is used; D and trimming come from the DNA. This repertoire shows about 94,000 clones, 80% found once; its top ten account for roughly 20%. Per germline, CDR1 GTSNPN and CDR2 SVGIG (reference sequence). V lost 3 bases and J lost 0; bases outside the gene matches: 7. This CDR3 spans 16 amino acids. The source of this sequence is a human donor in a cohort sampled during active COVID-19. The sequencing input was peripheral blood. V usage is TRBV30 and J usage is TRBJ1-4; 7 bases are shared with TRBD1. The CDR3 coding sequence is TGTGCCTGGAGGGACTCCACAGGGGCAACTAATGAAAAACTGTTTTTT. Protein: CAWRDSTGATNEKLFF. Complete variable domain (other parts from reference TRBV30 and TRBJ1-4): SQTIHQWPATLVQPVGSPLSLECTVEGTSNPNLYWYRQAAGRGLQLLFYSVGIGQISSEVPQNLSASRPQDRQFILSSKKLLLSDSGFYLCAWRDSTGATNEKLFFGSGTQLSVL.